A selection of T cell receptor beta chains follows, all from one sample in a study of blood T cells in healthy people across ages. Via MiXCR, TCRdb re-called the 5' RACE reads, giving one row per CDR3 protein. The sample contains some 750,000 distinct CDR3 sequences, 22% of which appear only once. Sequences were obtained from blood. These receptors were obtained from a man between 65 and 79 years old in good health. The CDR3 runs from the conserved cysteine through the conserved F or W. The D gene is left open where the match is weak. Size is stated for part of the rows, as once, few or many counts, or as a class when the clone is expanded.

>TRBV4-3|-|-|TRBJ1-4
CASSQGGGMGMTNEKLFF
TGCGCCAGCAGCCAAGGCGGGGGAATGGGGATGACTAATGAAAAACTGTTTTTT
>TRBV2|-|once|TRBJ2-1
CASSETRLGGYNEQFF
TGTGCCAGCAGTGAGACGAGACTAGGTGGCTACAATGAGCAGTTCTTC
>TRBV28|-|-|TRBJ1-1
CASTLLGQGEAFF
TGTGCCAGCACCCTACTAGGCCAGGGGGAAGCTTTCTTT
>TRBV5-1|-|few|TRBJ2-1
CASRMGSLNEQFF
TGCGCCAGCCGCATGGGTTCCCTCAATGAGCAGTTCTTC
>TRBV4-2|-|-|TRBJ1-2
CASRQGPNYGYTF
TGTGCCAGCAGACAGGGCCCAAACTATGGCTACACCTTC
>TRBV7-2|TRBD1|once|TRBJ1-5
CASTGGANQPQHF
TGTGCCAGCACAGGGGGCGCCAATCAGCCCCAGCATTTT
>TRBV20-1|-|-|TRBJ1-6
CSASPGGVGLPLHF
TGCAGTGCTAGTCCCGGGGGGGTCGGCTTACCCCTCCACTTT
>TRBV28|TRBD1|few|TRBJ1-1
CASSPTLDRGLEAFF
TGTGCCAGCAGTCCGACCTTGGACAGGGGGCTTGAAGCTTTCTTT
>TRBV29-1|TRBD1|-|TRBJ2-4
CSGRTGGGKNIQYF
TGCAGCGGGCGGACAGGGGGCGGCAAAAACATTCAGTACTTC
>TRBV11-3|-|-|TRBJ2-1
CASSLVVRLPYNEQFF
TGTGCCAGCAGCTTAGTTGTCAGGCTGCCCTACAATGAGCAGTTCTTC
>TRBV20-1|-|-|TRBJ2-5
CSAPLALGETQYF
TGCAGTGCCCCACTAGCTCTGGGGGAGACCCAGTACTTC
>TRBV6-1|TRBD2|-|TRBJ2-5
CASSRSGGASETQYF
TGTGCCAGCAGTAGAAGCGGGGGGGCTTCTGAGACCCAGTACTTC
>TRBV27|TRBD2|few|TRBJ2-1
CASSRGTSANNEQFF
TGTGCCAGCAGTCGCGGGACTAGCGCAAACAATGAGCAGTTCTTC
>TRBV9|TRBD1|-|TRBJ2-1
CAGSGSTGVTYNEQFF
TGTGCCGGCAGCGGTTCGACAGGGGTCACTTACAATGAGCAGTTCTTC
>TRBV11-3|TRBD2|many|TRBJ2-3
CASSSGSGRFADTQYF
TGTGCCAGCAGCTCCGGTAGCGGGAGATTTGCAGATACGCAGTATTTT
>TRBV5-1|-|-|TRBJ2-4
CASSPRTATEGNIQYF
TGCGCCAGCAGCCCTAGGACAGCTACAGAGGGAAACATTCAGTACTTC
>TRBV11-2|-|-|TRBJ2-7
CASSFHRDTGIYEQYF
TGTGCCAGCAGCTTTCATCGGGACACCGGGATCTACGAGCAGTACTTC
>TRBV28|-|few|TRBJ1-1
CASYLGVNTEAFF
TGTGCCAGCTATCTAGGGGTGAACACTGAAGCTTTCTTT
>TRBV29-1|TRBD1|-|TRBJ1-1
CSVGPGQGFITEAFF
TGCAGCGTTGGGCCTGGACAGGGGTTCATCACTGAAGCTTTCTTT
>TRBV5-1|-|few|TRBJ2-5
CASSEDSLYETQYF
TGCGCCAGCAGCGAGGACAGTCTTTATGAGACCCAGTACTTC
>TRBV5-1|-|-|TRBJ1-2
CASSLVGGDNGYTF
TGCGCCAGCAGCTTGGTTGGAGGGGACAATGGCTACACCTTC
>TRBV9|-|-|TRBJ1-1
CASSQRTATEAFF
TGTGCCAGCAGCCAACGGACAGCCACTGAAGCTTTCTTT
>TRBV5-1|-|few|TRBJ1-1
CASSLGGTAMNTEAFF
TGCGCCAGCAGCTTGGGGGGGACTGCAATGAACACTGAAGCTTTCTTT
>TRBV10-3|TRBD2|few|TRBJ2-3
CAIAGGRTDTQYF
TGTGCCATTGCGGGGGGCCGAACAGATACGCAGTATTTT
>TRBV5-1|TRBD1|few|TRBJ2-7
CASSLVIQGAREQYF
TGCGCCAGCAGCTTGGTGATTCAGGGGGCGAGGGAGCAGTACTTC
>TRBV14|TRBD1|-|TRBJ1-2
CASSQLGTATNYGYTF
TGTGCCAGCAGCCAACTAGGGACAGCTACAAACTATGGCTACACCTTC
>TRBV20-1|-|-|TRBJ2-3
CSVRGVGVGTQYF
TGCAGTGTAAGGGGGGTAGGGGTCGGTACGCAGTATTTT
>TRBV9|-|-|TRBJ1-1
CASSPSGGTGAFF
TGTGCCAGCAGCCCTTCTGGGGGGACCGGAGCTTTCTTT
>TRBV28|-|few|TRBJ1-3
CASRGTFYSGNTIYF
TGTGCCAGCAGGGGGACTTTCTACTCTGGAAACACCATATATTTT
>TRBV21-1|-|many|TRBJ1-2
CASSKLQRGGYTF
TGTGCCAGCAGCAAACTCCAACGGGGCGGCTACACCTTC
>TRBV20-1|-|-|TRBJ1-4
CSATRNEKLFF
TGCAGTGCTACAAGGAATGAAAAACTGTTTTTT
>TRBV27|-|few|TRBJ2-7
CASRGAGTSHEQYF
TGTGCCAGCAGAGGGGCCGGTACTTCTCACGAGCAGTACTTC
>TRBV7-6|-|few|TRBJ2-1
CASSDPGKSNYNEQFF
TGTGCCAGCAGCGACCCGGGGAAAAGTAACTACAATGAGCAGTTCTTC
>TRBV4-1|-|few|TRBJ2-1
CASSQDESTSFRNEQFF
TGCGCCAGCAGCCAAGATGAAAGTACATCTTTTCGCAATGAGCAGTTCTTC
>TRBV7-8|-|many|TRBJ1-4
CASSLGGGREKLFF
TGTGCCAGCAGCTTAGGGGGGGGAAGGGAAAAACTGTTTTTT
>TRBV5-1|-|-|TRBJ2-7
CASSIPGPTREQYF
TGCGCCAGCAGCATTCCGGGACCCACGCGGGAGCAGTACTTC
>TRBV20-1|-|few|TRBJ2-6
CSARNLHRLAGANVLTF
TGCAGTGCTAGGAACTTGCATAGACTAGCTGGGGCCAACGTCCTGACTTTC
>TRBV27|TRBD1|-|TRBJ2-2
CASRPLRDRNTGELFF
TGTGCCAGCAGGCCATTAAGGGACAGGAACACCGGGGAGCTGTTTTTT
>TRBV25-1|-|-|TRBJ1-2
CASRTTAGEVSGYTF
TGTGCCAGCAGAACAACGGCAGGGGAAGTAAGTGGCTACACCTTC
>TRBV20-1|-|once|TRBJ1-1
CSASWQGKEAFF
TGCAGTGCTAGTTGGCAGGGGAAGGAAGCTTTCTTT
>TRBV27|TRBD2|-|TRBJ2-5
CASSLLAGVRETQYF
TGTGCCAGCAGCCTACTAGCGGGGGTCCGGGAGACCCAGTACTTC
>TRBV5-1|TRBD1|-|TRBJ1-4
CASSKGQGSNEKLFF
TGCGCCAGCAGCAAGGGACAGGGATCGAATGAAAAACTGTTTTTT
>TRBV6-2/TRBV6-3|TRBD1|few|TRBJ2-7
CASRAVGTGKTYEQYF
TGTGCCAGCAGAGCCGTAGGGACAGGAAAAACCTACGAGCAGTACTTC
>TRBV12-3/TRBV12-4|-|once|TRBJ2-7
CASSFDWVGEQYF
TGTGCCAGCAGTTTTGATTGGGTGGGCGAGCAGTACTTC
>TRBV12-3/TRBV12-4|-|few|TRBJ2-1
CASSLAASEGEQFF
TGTGCCAGCAGTTTAGCGGCCTCCGAGGGGGAGCAGTTCTTC
>TRBV18|TRBD2|many|TRBJ2-3
CASSTGQAGSTDTQYF
TGTGCCAGCTCAACGGGGCAAGCGGGATCCACAGATACGCAGTATTTT
>TRBV5-1|-|few|TRBJ1-1
CASRPTQGPTEAFF
TGCGCCAGCAGACCCACCCAGGGGCCCACTGAAGCTTTCTTT
>TRBV3-1|TRBD2|few|TRBJ2-7
CASSQSAGDTYEQYF
TGTGCCAGCAGCCAATCAGCGGGGGACACCTACGAGCAGTACTTC
>TRBV7-6|-|-|TRBJ1-6
CASSTQGRSPLHF
TGTGCCAGCAGCACCCAGGGACGGTCACCCCTCCACTTT
>TRBV5-1|TRBD2|few|TRBJ2-3
CTSSVSGGADTQYF
TGCACCAGCAGCGTTAGCGGGGGGGCAGATACGCAGTATTTT
>TRBV28|-|-|TRBJ2-3
CASEPGFTDTQYF
TGTGCCAGCGAACCGGGATTTACAGATACGCAGTATTTT
>TRBV20-1|-|-|TRBJ2-5
CSARNLRFGGGETQYF
TGCAGTGCTAGAAACTTGAGATTTGGGGGCGGGGAGACCCAGTACTTC
>TRBV11-3|-|-|TRBJ2-1
CASSLLLGEQFF
TGTGCCAGCAGCTTATTACTTGGCGAGCAGTTCTTC
>TRBV20-1|-|-|TRBJ2-1
CSASWSGPGQFF
TGCAGTGCTAGTTGGTCAGGGCCTGGGCAGTTCTTC
>TRBV15|-|-|TRBJ1-4
CATSRDPGLTNEKLFF
TGTGCCACCAGCAGAGATCCAGGCCTTACTAATGAAAAACTGTTTTTT
>TRBV5-1|TRBD2|few|TRBJ2-5
CASSLPGTSGAQETQYF
TGCGCCAGCAGCTTGCCTGGGACTAGCGGGGCCCAAGAGACCCAGTACTTC
>TRBV11-3|-|-|TRBJ2-5
CASSRVDLRGTQYF
TGTGCCAGCAGCAGAGTCGACCTACGAGGGACCCAGTACTTC
>TRBV11-1|-|few|TRBJ1-4
CASSKRGGTLNEKLFF
TGTGCCAGCAGCAAGAGAGGCGGGACTCTTAATGAAAAACTGTTTTTT